The TCR beta chain under discussion was sequenced for a study of blood T cell repertoires in COVID-19. About the research overall: COVID-19 samples collected from the United States, Italy and Spain covered acute and convalescent phases.

Looked up from germline, CDR1 is SGHRS and CDR2 is YFSETQ. The CDR3 is 14 residues long. J gave up 3 bases and V 3 bases, and 4 bases lay outside the gene matches. Original data processing: The assay estimated nucleated cells by amplifying reference gene primers. The method was immunoSEQ multiplex PCR; TCRdb's version includes in-frame clones alone and lacks a portion of them. The DNA was the basis for D and trimming; V, J and clone size are from that table. The repertoire holds 95,000 to 100,000 clones, with 90% to 95% as singletons. The chain has TRBV5-1 and TRBJ1-1, with 8 nucleotides matching TRBD1. The receptor comes from a man aged 45-65 years with acute or convalescent COVID-19. The sequenced sample consisted of peripheral blood. CDR3 protein: CASSWTGIDTEAFF. The CDR3 region has the DNA TGCGCCAGCAGCTGGACAGGGATCGACACTGAAGCTTTCTTT.